This passage covers 21 T cell receptor beta chains from one sample sequenced in a study of preoperative IRX-2 immunotherapy in early breast cancer. The treatment here: preoperative locoregional IRX-2 cytokine immunotherapy. Measured with immunoSEQ multiplex PCR; TCRdb has only the in-frame clones, and not every one. The sample yields roughly 93,000 clones, more than 80% seen once. Sample: tumor tissue, taken after IRX-2 immunotherapy. The receptors here all came from a human donor with breast cancer.

The V gene is TRBV28, the J gene TRBJ2-1; 7 positions agree with TRBD2. The CDR3 has 14 residues. The V gene's germline CDR1 is MDHEN and CDR2 SYDVKM. The V segment lost 7 bases and the J segment 8 bases; nucleotides outside the gene matches: 11. The CDR3 nucleotides read TGTGCCAGCAAACGCGGGGGTGAGGCGGATGAGCAGTTCTTC. This translates into CASKRGGEADEQFF.

A word on this clone: The junction shows a germline mismatch at one end, possibly a read error. This chain uses TRBV9 with TRBJ1-2; D not resolved. The CDR3 extends over 12 amino acids. The germline CDR1 and CDR2 sequences are SGDLS and YYNGEE. This CDR3 reads CASSGRNYGYTF. The CDR3 nucleotides are TGTGCCAGCAGTGGCAGGAACTATGGTTACACCTTC.

This rearrangement joins TRBV5-1 to TRBJ1-2; D call uncertain. The CDR3 spans 14 residues. The V gene's germline CDR1 is SGHRS and CDR2 YFSETQ. Trimming shortened V by 0 bases and J by 4 bases, and 10 bases separated the two germline ends. The CDR3 DNA follows: TGCGCCAGCAGCTTGGAAGTCAGCGCCTATGGCTACACCTTC. It yields the protein CASSLEVSAYGYTF.

V and J are TRBV6-4 and TRBJ2-5; D call uncertain. The CDR3 is made up of 11 amino acids. V was trimmed by 5 bases and J by 5 bases, leaving 6 bases between them. Germline CDR1 and CDR2: MRHNA and SNTAGT. The CDR3 region has the DNA TGTGCCAGCAGTTATCTTGAGACCCAGTACTTC. It translates to CASSYLETQYF.

The chain employs TRBV5-1 and TRBJ2-7; TRBD1 aligns across 9 bases. This CDR3 contains 17 residues. V lost 0 bases and J lost 1; bases outside the gene matches: 8. CDR1 SGHRS and CDR2 YFSETQ come from the germline V gene. The CDR3 nucleotides are TGCGCCAGCAGCTTGGTGCCGGGACAGGGATCTTCCTACGAGCAGTACTTC. Translating gives CASSLVPGQGSSYEQYF.

The rearrangement uses TRBV7-7 and TRBJ2-5, with 9 bases matching TRBD1. Germline-derived CDR1 and CDR2 are SSHAT and FNYEAQ (reference sequence). This CDR3 has 15 residues. J lost 5 bases, V lost 5 bases, and 9 bases had no gene match. CDR3 in DNA: TGTGCCAGCAGCATACAGCTGGGACAGGGCGAGACCCAGTACTTC. Translation: CASSIQLGQGETQYF.

The chain carries TRBV19 and TRBJ2-2; tentatively, D is TRBD2 (5 bases). This CDR3 has 15 residues. V lost 6 bases to trimming and J lost 0 bases, with 11 bases between them. Germline loops: CDR1 LNHDA, CDR2 SQIVND (reference sequence). The CDR3 is CASSLDYANTGELFF. The CDR3 DNA sequence: TGTGCCAGTAGCCTAGACTACGCGAACACCGGGGAGCTGTTTTTT.

This clone was recorded a few times. J is TRBJ2-3 and V is TRBV18; possible D gene TRBD2, 5 bases. V lost 3 bases and J lost 6, with 16 bases in between. The CDR3 sequence is 15 residues long. Per the germline V gene, CDR1 is KGHSH and CDR2 is LQKENI. DNA for the CDR3: TGTGCCAGCTCACCTACTAGGCAGGTGGCGGATACGCAGTATTTT. This encodes CASSPTRQVADTQYF.

For the CDR3, the DNA is TGCGCCAGCAGCCTAGGGCTCACAGGGTTAGAAGCTTTCTTT. As protein: CASSLGLTGLEAFF. This chain links TRBV5-1 with TRBJ1-1; tentatively, D is TRBD1 (6 bases). This CDR3 has 14 amino acids. Germline CDR1 and CDR2: SGHRS and YFSETQ. Trimming took off 4 bases at V and 8 bases at J, with 18 bases between the two ends. Drawing the rest from reference TRBV5-1 and TRBJ1-1, the complete variable domain is KAGVTQTPRYLIKTRGQQVTLSCSPISGHRSVSWYQQTPGQGLQFLFEYFSETQRNKGNFPGRFSGRQFSNSRSEMNVSTLELGDSALYLCASSLGLTGLEAFFGQGTRLTVV.

The chain couples TRBV14 to TRBJ2-2; D unresolved. CDR3 length: 16 amino acids. The V gene's germline CDR1 is SGHDN and CDR2 FVKESK. Trimming removed 0 bases at V and 5 bases at J, with 13 bases between. CDR3 nucleotide sequence: TGTGCCAGCAGCCAAGACCGGCGTCCCACGACCGGGGAGCTGTTTTTT. This sequence encodes CASSQDRRPTTGELFF.

The chain couples TRBV6-8 to TRBJ1-4; unclear D gene. CDR1 and CDR2 (germline): MNHGY, SAAAGT. V was shortened by 0 bases and J by 3 bases, with 8 bases between the two germline ends. The CDR3 contains 15 residues. In nucleotides, the CDR3 is TGTGCCAGCAGTTACTCGGCGGGTTCTAATGAAAAACTGTTTTTT. Residues: CASSYSAGSNEKLFF.

In DNA, the CDR3 is TGTGCCACCACTCGTGGAGGGCCCTACGAGCAGTACTTC. It yields the protein CATTRGGPYEQYF. The chain has TRBV6-8 and TRBJ2-7, with TRBD2 as a possible D gene (6 bases). The V end was cut by 10 bases, the J end by 2 bases, with 15 bases between. The germline CDR1 and CDR2 sequences are MNHGY and SAAAGT. CDR3 length: 13 residues.

The rearrangement joins TRBV7-1 to TRBJ2-7; TRBD1 matches 7 bases. TRBV7-1 is annotated as an ORF whose role is uncertain. The CDR3 has 14 residues. The V and J ends lost 4 bases and 6 bases, in that order; junction bases with no gene match: 9. The CDR3 spells CASSLLGQYPEQYF. The CDR3 DNA follows: TGTGCCAGCAGCTTACTGGGACAGTATCCCGAGCAGTACTTC.

The chain links TRBV28 to TRBJ2-5; D is perhaps TRBD2 (5 bases). There are 16 residues in the CDR3. Between the trimmed V and J ends, which lost 2 bases and 2 bases, there was a span of 15 bases. The V gene's germline CDR1 is MDHEN and CDR2 SYDVKM. The CDR3: CASSLSPAATQETQYF. CDR3 nucleotide sequence: TGTGCCAGCAGTTTAAGTCCAGCGGCGACGCAAGAGACCCAGTACTTC. The whole variable domain, filled in from reference TRBV28 and TRBJ2-5, reads DVKVTQSSRYLVKRTGEKVFLECVQDMDHENMFWYRQDPGLGLRLIYFSYDVKMKEKGDIPEGYSVSREKKERFSLILESASTNQTSMYLCASSLSPAATQETQYFGPGTRLLVL.

The V gene is TRBV14, the J gene TRBJ1-4; D unclear. This CDR3 spans 17 amino acids. V dropped 3 bases and J dropped 6 bases, with 20 bases sitting between them. The germline gives CDR1 SGHDN, CDR2 FVKESK. CDR3 amino acids: CASSHKFGLGRDEKLFF. CDR3 nucleotide sequence: TGTGCCAGCAGCCACAAGTTCGGGCTAGGTAGGGATGAAAAACTGTTTTTT.

This chain uses TRBV10-2 with TRBJ2-7, with TRBD1 as a possible D gene (5 bases). The CDR3 extends over 14 amino acids. V lost 2 bases and J lost 3, with 11 bases in between. Germline CDR1 WSHSY, CDR2 SAAADI. The CDR3 here is CASSERGTDYEQYF. The CDR3 nucleotides read TGCGCCAGCAGTGAGAGGGGAACAGACTACGAGCAGTACTTC.

V is TRBV28 and J is TRBJ1-5, with D uncertain. Looked up from germline, CDR1 is MDHEN and CDR2 is SYDVKM. Trimming cost V 4 bases and J 4 bases, with 5 bases left between them. The CDR3 extends over 12 amino acids. The DNA for the CDR3 is TGTGCCAGCAGTTCTGTAAATCAGCCCCAGCATTTT. This sequence encodes CASSSVNQPQHF.

This chain links TRBV19 with TRBJ1-1; 8 positions match TRBD1. V was pared by 3 bases and J by 5 bases, with 5 bases of the junction left unmatched. The germline V gene has CDR1 LNHDA and CDR2 SQIVND (reference sequence). The CDR3 runs 14 residues. DNA of the CDR3: TGTGCCAGTAGTATTCAGGGGGCGGCAACTGAAGCTTTCTTT. Translated, it gives CASSIQGAATEAFF.

The chain is built from TRBV30 and TRBJ1-1; unclear D gene. The CDR3 is 15 amino acids. In germline, CDR1 is GTSNPN, CDR2 SVGIG (reference sequence). V lost 4 bases and J lost 5, with 20 bases in between. Here the CDR3 reads CAWTFPWTRETEAFF. The CDR3 nucleotides read TGTGCCTGGACCTTCCCTTGGACGAGAGAAACTGAAGCTTTCTTT.

This chain connects TRBV19 to TRBJ1-5; maybe TRBD1 (6 bases). The CDR3 covers 15 residues. Germline CDR1 reads LNHDA; CDR2 reads SQIVND (reference sequence). V was trimmed by 5 bases and J by 4 bases, leaving 15 bases between them. CDR3 bases: TGTGCCAGTAGTTTGGGACAAAACTGGAATCAGCCCCAGCATTTT. It encodes CASSLGQNWNQPQHF.

The chain joins TRBV18 to TRBJ2-7, with D unresolved. Germline assignment: CDR1 KGHSH and CDR2 LQKENI. CDR3 length: 15 amino acids. Deletions cut 0 bases from V and 3 bases from J, with 12 bases between. In nucleotides, the CDR3 is TGTGCCAGCTCACCACCGAGGAACAGACACTACGAGCAGTACTTC. This gives the protein CASSPPRNRHYEQYF.